These 21 T cell receptor beta chains came from one sample sequenced in a study of metastatic and nonmetastatic thyroid tumors. Prior to thyroid surgery, none of the patients had received any treatment. TCRdb re-called the PCR reads via MiXCR. The repertoire holds approximately 24,000 clones, with roughly 19% as singletons. Sequencing used blood. These receptors originate from a male donor with papillary thyroid cancer or a benign thyroid nodule (not recorded which). Some clones in this sample may be carry-over from other donors' samples.

By frequency in the sample, this clone is medium-sized (0.01 to 0.1%). The V call is TRBV20-1, the J call TRBJ2-7, with 13 bases aligning to TRBD2. Germline-derived CDR1 and CDR2 are DFQATT and SNEGSKA (reference sequence). After removal of 1 base from V and 3 bases from J, the junction contained 3 bases not matched to a gene. The CDR3 runs to 15 residues. In nucleotides, the CDR3 is TGCAGTGCTAGAGGGACTAGCGGGAGTGGCTACGAGCAGTACTTC. Its protein is CSARGTSGSGYEQYF.

In this sample, this clone turned up many times. V usage is TRBV27 and J usage is TRBJ1-1; D not resolved. This CDR3 spans 14 amino acids. V lost 2 bases and J 3 bases, leaving 10 bases between the germline ends. Per the germline V gene, CDR1 is MNHEY and CDR2 is SMNVEV (reference sequence). This chain's CDR3 is CASSLLARHTEAFF. Here the CDR3 DNA reads TGTGCCAGCAGTTTACTTGCCAGACACACTGAAGCTTTCTTT.

At least ten counts were recorded for this clone. This rearrangement joins TRBV24-1 to TRBJ2-1, with 13 bases aligning to TRBD2. V trimming: 4 bases; J trimming: 7 bases; junction bases outside the gene matches: 9. Germline V gene sequence: CDR1 KGHDR, CDR2 SFDVKD. This CDR3 contains 17 residues. CDR3 region: CATSDPGTSGVRNEQFF. CDR3 nucleotide sequence: TGTGCCACCAGTGACCCCGGGACTAGCGGGGTTCGGAATGAGCAGTTCTTC.

This clone has at least ten counts. The chain has TRBV3-1 and TRBJ2-7; 7 bases match TRBD2. CDR1 is LGHDT and CDR2 is YNNKEL in the germline V gene (reference sequence). The length of the CDR3 is 14 residues. V lost 5 bases to trimming and J lost 0 bases; unmatched junction nucleotides: 4. CDR3 coding DNA: TGTGCCAGCAGCGAGGGAGGGGCCTCCTACGAGCAGTACTTC. It translates to CASSEGGASYEQYF.

This clone was detected many times. The chain joins TRBV9 to TRBJ2-7; weak D call: TRBD1 (6 bases). V dropped 4 bases and J dropped 2 bases, with 13 bases sitting between them. Germline assignment: CDR1 SGDLS and CDR2 YYNGEE. CDR3 length: 14 residues. CDR3 loop: CASSPKGVPYEQYF. The CDR3 DNA reads TGTGCCAGCAGCCCCAAGGGGGTTCCCTACGAGCAGTACTTC.

This clone has ten or more counts. This sequence joins TRBV6-1 and TRBJ2-6; D is unresolved. Trimming pared 8 bases from V and 3 bases from J, leaving 11 bases between. CDR3 size: 14 residues. The germline V gene has CDR1 MNHNS and CDR2 SASEGT. The CDR3 nucleotides read TGTGCCAGCGATTGGGGTAGTGGGGCCAACGTCCTGACTTTC. Protein: CASDWGSGANVLTF.

This clone appeared many times. This rearrangement joins TRBV28 to TRBJ2-5, with TRBD2 as a possible D gene (6 bases). V lost 3 bases, J lost 4 bases, and 9 bases lay in between. Germline values: CDR1 MDHEN, CDR2 SYDVKM. The length of the CDR3 is 13 residues. The CDR3 DNA reads as TGTGCCAGCAGTTTGGGGGAGGTAGAGACCCAGTACTTC. Translated, it gives CASSLGEVETQYF.

This clone has a count of ten or more. V and J are TRBV14 and TRBJ2-3; D call uncertain. In germline, CDR1 is SGHDN, CDR2 FVKESK. The CDR3 runs to 14 residues. V shed 8 bases and J shed 3 bases, with 15 bases lying between them. This CDR3 reads CASRPKHLTDTQYF. CDR3 bases: TGTGCCAGCCGACCAAAACATCTGACAGATACGCAGTATTTT.

This clone was observed at least ten times. The gene calls are TRBV13 and TRBJ1-3; 7 bases map to TRBD1. Germline V gene lookup returns CDR1 PRHDT and CDR2 FYEKMQ (reference sequence). The J segment lost 3 bases and the V segment lost 4 bases, leaving 15 bases of the junction unmatched. The CDR3 runs to 18 residues. CDR3 bases: TGTGCCAGCAGCTCTAGAACTTTTTCAGGGGGATTTGGAAACACCATATATTTT. Amino acid sequence: CASSSRTFSGGFGNTIYF. The entire variable domain, with the rest obtained from reference TRBV13 and TRBJ1-3, is as follows: AAGVIQSPRHLIKEKRETATLKCYPIPRHDTVYWYQQGPGQDPQFLISFYEKMQSDKGSIPDRFSAQQFSDYHSELNMSSLELGDSALYFCASSSRTFSGGFGNTIYFGEGSWLTVV.

Many counts were recorded for this clone. This specimen includes other DNA sequences encoding the same CDR3. The chain uses TRBV5-5 and TRBJ1-1; D gene ambiguous. The germline V gene encodes CDR1 SGHKS and CDR2 YYEKEE (reference sequence). V was trimmed by 0 bases and J by 6 bases, leaving 18 bases between them. The CDR3 is made up of 16 amino acids. In nucleotides, the CDR3 is TGTGCCAGCAGCTTGGTGGCCGGGAGAAAGGGCGCTGAAGCTTTCTTT. This sequence encodes CASSLVAGRKGAEAFF.

In its sample, this clone was seen many times. The chain carries TRBV12-3 or TRBV12-4 and TRBJ2-7; D is ambiguous. Deletions cut 2 bases from V and 2 bases from J, with 4 bases between. The CDR3 has 12 amino acids. The CDR3 DNA follows: TGTGCCAGCAGTTTAATTACCTACGAGCAGTACTTC. Encoded protein: CASSLITYEQYF.

In this sample, this clone turned up many times. This chain links TRBV7-6 with TRBJ2-2; D is ambiguous. Germline V gene data show CDR1 as SGHVS and CDR2 as FNYEAQ. V was shortened by 0 bases and J by 4 bases, with 18 bases between the two germline ends. The CDR3 is 18 amino acids. CDR3 DNA sequence: TGTGCCAGCAGCTTAGCGCCCGCAAGACAAGGCGGCACCGGGGAGCTGTTTTTT. Residues: CASSLAPARQGGTGELFF.

This sequence joins TRBV30 and TRBJ2-7; 10 bases are a match to TRBD2. CDR1 is GTSNPN, CDR2 SVGIG, per germline (reference sequence). The CDR3 is 17 amino acids. The ends lost 0 bases at V and 0 bases at J; junction bases unmatched: 8. CDR3 residues: CAWSVMPSGSLSYEQYF. The CDR3 coding sequence is TGTGCCTGGAGTGTAATGCCTAGCGGGAGTCTCTCCTACGAGCAGTACTTC.

With regard to this clone: One end of the junction varies from germline; a read error may be responsible. The J gene is TRBJ1-6, the V gene TRBV2; D gene uncertain. CDR1 is SNHLY and CDR2 is FYNNEI in the germline V gene. There are 13 residues in the CDR3. This CDR3 is CASSAFPHSPLDF. CDR3 DNA: TGTGCCAGCAGTGCGTTCCCTCACTCACCCCTCGACTTT.

This clone was seen repeatedly, ten times or more. V usage is TRBV7-2 and J usage is TRBJ1-2, with D possibly TRBD1 on 6 matching bases. Germline V gene data show CDR1 as SGHTA and CDR2 as FQGNSA. Trimming removed 1 base from V and 7 bases from J, with 16 bases in between. This CDR3 is 15 amino acids long. The CDR3 sequence: CASSLGVEGDGGYTF. In nucleotides, the CDR3 is TGTGCCAGCAGCTTAGGGGTTGAGGGGGATGGTGGCTACACCTTC.

This clone was counted many times. This chain links TRBV25-1 with TRBJ1-1; 7 bases are shared with TRBD1. The germline V gene encodes CDR1 MGHDK and CDR2 SYGVNS. The ends lost 6 bases at V and 3 bases at J; junction bases unmatched: 10. The CDR3 extends over 15 amino acids. CDR3 DNA: TGTGCCAGCAGGGAGGGGGCTGGGGTGTACACTGAAGCTTTCTTT. Translating gives CASREGAGVYTEAFF.

This clone occurred many times. This rearrangement joins TRBV2 to TRBJ1-5, with D perhaps matching TRBD1 (5 bases). Germline V gene lookup returns CDR1 SNHLY and CDR2 FYNNEI. The CDR3 runs 18 residues. V gave up 8 bases and J gave up 0 bases, with 23 bases separating them. CDR3 amino acids: CASSFPGSGGSSNQPQHF. The CDR3 DNA sequence: TGTGCCAGCTCCTTTCCAGGGTCTGGTGGGAGTAGCAATCAGCCCCAGCATTTT.

Many counts were recorded for this clone. This sequence joins TRBV11-3 and TRBJ2-2, with no clear D. The V and J ends lost 5 bases and 2 bases respectively, with 9 bases between them. The CDR3 has 14 amino acids. CDR1 and CDR2 (germline): SGHNT, YENEEA. CDR3 protein: CASSTRQNTGELFF. DNA for the CDR3: TGTGCCAGCAGCACCAGACAAAACACCGGGGAGCTGTTTTTT.

The chain joins TRBV30 to TRBJ1-5, with 10 bases that match TRBD1. Trimming cost V 3 bases and J 3 bases; bases outside gene matches: 8. Germline CDR1 reads GTSNPN; CDR2 reads SVGIG (reference sequence). The CDR3 contains 16 residues. The CDR3 DNA reads TGTGCCTGGAGCCGGACAGGGGGAGTTAACAATCAGCCCCAGCATTTT. Its protein product is CAWSRTGGVNNQPQHF.

Many counts were recorded for this clone. The chain combines TRBV19 with TRBJ1-2; no clear D. CDR1 and CDR2 from the germline V gene are LNHDA and SQIVND (reference sequence). The CDR3 extends over 14 amino acids. V shed 7 bases and J shed 4 bases, with 16 bases lying between them. DNA for the CDR3: TGTGCCAGTATGGAGGGAGGCCTAGGCTATGGCTACACCTTC. Amino acids: CASMEGGLGYGYTF.

This rearrangement joins TRBV4-2 to TRBJ2-3, with a weak D call TRBD1 (5 bases). This CDR3 region has 13 residues. The V end was cut by 4 bases, the J end by 10 bases, with 15 bases between. The germline V gene has CDR1 LGHNA and CDR2 YNFKEQ. CDR3 coding DNA: TGTGCCAGCAGCCGGGGCGGCACAGAGTCGCAGTATTTT. As protein: CASSRGGTESQYF.